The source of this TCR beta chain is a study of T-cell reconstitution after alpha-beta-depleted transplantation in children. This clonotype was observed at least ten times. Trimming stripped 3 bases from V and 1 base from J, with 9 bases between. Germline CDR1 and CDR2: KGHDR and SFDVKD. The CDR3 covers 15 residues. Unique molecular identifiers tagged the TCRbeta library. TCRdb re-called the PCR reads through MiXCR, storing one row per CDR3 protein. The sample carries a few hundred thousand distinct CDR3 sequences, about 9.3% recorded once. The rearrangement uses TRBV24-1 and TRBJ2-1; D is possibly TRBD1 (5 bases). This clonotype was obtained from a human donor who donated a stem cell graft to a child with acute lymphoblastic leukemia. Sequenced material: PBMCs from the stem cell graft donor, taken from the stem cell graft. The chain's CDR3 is CATSDAGRSYNEQFF. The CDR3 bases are TGTGCCACCAGTGATGCAGGGCGGTCCTACAATGAGCAGTTCTTC.